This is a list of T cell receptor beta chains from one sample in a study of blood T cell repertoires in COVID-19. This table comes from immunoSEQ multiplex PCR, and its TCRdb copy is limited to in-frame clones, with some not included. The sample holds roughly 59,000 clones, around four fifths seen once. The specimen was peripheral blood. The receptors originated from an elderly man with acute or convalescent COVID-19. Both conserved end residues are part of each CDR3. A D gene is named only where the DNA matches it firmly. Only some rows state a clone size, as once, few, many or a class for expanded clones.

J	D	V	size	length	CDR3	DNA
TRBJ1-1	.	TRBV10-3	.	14	CAISNRDQSTEAFF	TGTGCCATCAGCAACAGGGATCAGAGCACTGAAGCTTTCTTT
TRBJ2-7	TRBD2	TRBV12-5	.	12	CASSGRAYEQYF	TGTGCTAGTAGCGGGAGGGCCTACGAGCAGTACTTC
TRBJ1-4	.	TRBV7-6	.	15	CASSLAGGIGEKLFF	TGTGCCAGCAGCTTAGCCGGGGGGATCGGCGAAAAACTGTTTTTT
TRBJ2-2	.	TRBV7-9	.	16	CASSLAYSGDTGELFF	TGTGCCAGCAGCTTAGCGTATTCAGGGGACACCGGGGAGCTGTTTTTT
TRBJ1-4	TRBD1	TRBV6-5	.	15	CASRLTGGVYEKLFF	TGTGCCAGCAGACTTACAGGGGGGGTTTATGAAAAACTGTTTTTT
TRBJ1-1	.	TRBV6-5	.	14	CASRFRSASPEAFF	TGTGCCAGCAGATTTCGAAGCGCCTCCCCAGAAGCTTTCTTT
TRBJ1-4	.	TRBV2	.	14	CASSDDRFNEKLFF	TGTGCCAGCAGTGACGACAGGTTTAATGAAAAACTGTTTTTT
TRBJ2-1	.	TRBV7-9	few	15	CASSLAGSSYNEQFF	TGTGCCAGCAGCTTAGCCGGGAGCTCCTACAATGAGCAGTTCTTC
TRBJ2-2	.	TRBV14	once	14	CASSQSLNTGELFF	TGTGCCAGCAGCCAATCACTGAACACCGGGGAGCTGTTTTTT
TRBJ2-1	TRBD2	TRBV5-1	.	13	CASSEGLAGKQFF	TGCGCCAGCAGCGAGGGACTAGCGGGTAAGCAGTTCTTC
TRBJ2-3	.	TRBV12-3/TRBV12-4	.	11	CASSFGDTQYF	TGTGCCAGCAGTTTTGGCGATACGCAGTATTTT
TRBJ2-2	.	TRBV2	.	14	CASREGLYTGELFF	TGTGCCAGCAGGGAGGGACTTTACACCGGGGAGCTGTTTTTT
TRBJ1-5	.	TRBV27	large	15	CASSHGGNSNQPQHF	TGTGCCAGCAGCCACGGGGGTAATAGCAATCAGCCCCAGCATTTT
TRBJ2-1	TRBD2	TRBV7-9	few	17	CASSPRFRLAVNNEQFF	TGTGCCAGCAGCCCCCGGTTTAGGCTAGCGGTTAACAATGAGCAGTTCTTC
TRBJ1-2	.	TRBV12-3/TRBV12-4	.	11	CASSQNYGYTF	TGTGCCAGCAGTCAGAACTATGGCTACACCTTC
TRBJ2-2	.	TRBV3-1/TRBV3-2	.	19	CASSQEEGEAKSNTGELFF	TGTGCCAGCAGCCAAGAGGAAGGGGAGGCAAAATCGAACACCGGGGAGCTGTTTTTT
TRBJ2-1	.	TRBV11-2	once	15	CASSLPVGAGSEQFF	TGTGCCAGCAGCCTACCAGTTGGGGCCGGCAGTGAGCAGTTCTTC
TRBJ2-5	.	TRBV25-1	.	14	CASSEYRGTETQYF	TGTGCCAGCAGTGAATATAGGGGGACCGAGACCCAGTACTTC
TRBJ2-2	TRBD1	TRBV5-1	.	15	CASSLDRGLIGELFF	TGCGCCAGCAGCTTGGACAGGGGGCTGATCGGGGAGCTGTTTTTT
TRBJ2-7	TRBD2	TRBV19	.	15	CASSSSGTRSYEQYF	TGTGCCAGTAGTTCAAGCGGGACCCGCAGCTACGAGCAGTACTTC
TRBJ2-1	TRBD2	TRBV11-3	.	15	CASSLGLADHNEQFF	TGTGCCAGCAGCTTGGGACTAGCGGACCACAATGAGCAGTTCTTC
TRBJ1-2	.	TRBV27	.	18	CASSPFRNRYTLEDGYTF	TGTGCCAGCAGTCCCTTCCGGAACCGATATACCTTGGAGGATGGCTACACCTTC
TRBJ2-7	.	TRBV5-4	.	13	CASSLIRGTEQYF	TGTGCCAGCAGCTTGATAAGGGGAACGGAGCAGTACTTC
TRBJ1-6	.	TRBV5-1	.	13	CASSLGGEPPLHF	TGCGCCAGCAGCCTAGGGGGAGAGCCACCCCTCCACTTT
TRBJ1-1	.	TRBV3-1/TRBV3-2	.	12	CASSQYGGQAFF	TGTGCCAGCAGCCAATATGGAGGGCAGGCTTTCTTT
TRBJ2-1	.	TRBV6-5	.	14	CASSYSPGPHEQFF	TGTGCCAGCAGTTACTCGCCAGGCCCCCATGAGCAGTTCTTC
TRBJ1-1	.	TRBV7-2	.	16	CASSSGSGKWDTEAFF	TGTGCCAGCAGCTCCGGGTCAGGGAAATGGGACACTGAAGCTTTCTTT
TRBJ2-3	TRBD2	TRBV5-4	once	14	CASSLAGGRDTQYF	TGTGCCAGCAGCTTGGCGGGAGGCAGGGATACGCAGTATTTT
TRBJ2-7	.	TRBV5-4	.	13	CASSRDNTYEQYF	TGTGCCAGCAGCCGGGACAACACCTACGAGCAGTACTTC
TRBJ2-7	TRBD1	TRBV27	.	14	CASSRQGRTYEQYF	TGTGCCAGCAGTCGACAGGGGCGAACCTACGAGCAGTACTTC
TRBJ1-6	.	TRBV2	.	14	CAHKREDVGSPLHF	TGTGCCCACAAGAGGGAAGATGTAGGTTCACCCCTCCACTTT
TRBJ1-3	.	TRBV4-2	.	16	CASSQDSAYSGNTIYF	TGTGCCAGCAGCCAAGATAGCGCCTACTCTGGAAACACCATATATTTT
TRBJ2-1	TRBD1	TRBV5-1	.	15	CASSTGGGLFDEQFF	TGCGCCAGCAGCACAGGGGGCGGACTCTTCGATGAGCAGTTCTTC
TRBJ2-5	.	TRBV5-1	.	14	CASSGGSEQETQYF	TGCGCCAGCAGCGGGGGGTCTGAGCAAGAGACCCAGTACTTC
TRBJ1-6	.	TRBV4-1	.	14	CASSQESEESPLHF	TGCGCCAGCAGCCAAGAATCGGAGGAATCACCCCTCCACTTT
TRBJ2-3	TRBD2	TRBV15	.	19	CATSRDSGRAGGSADTQYF	TGTGCCACCAGCAGAGATTCTGGTCGAGCGGGAGGCTCCGCAGATACGCAGTATTTT
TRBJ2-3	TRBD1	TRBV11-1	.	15	CASSTNPGGSDTQYF	TGTGCCAGCAGCACAAACCCAGGGGGCTCAGATACGCAGTATTTT
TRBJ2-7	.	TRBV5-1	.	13	CASSLAVNYEQYF	TGCGCCAGCAGCTTGGCTGTTAACTACGAGCAGTACTTC
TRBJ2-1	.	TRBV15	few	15	CATSTELSSYNEQFF	TGTGCCACCAGCACCGAACTAAGCTCCTACAATGAGCAGTTCTTC
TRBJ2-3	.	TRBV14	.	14	CASSQAVAWDTQYF	TGTGCCAGCAGCCAGGCAGTAGCTTGGGATACGCAGTATTTT
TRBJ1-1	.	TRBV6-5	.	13	CASSYTENTEAFF	TGTGCCAGCAGTTACACTGAGAACACTGAAGCTTTCTTT
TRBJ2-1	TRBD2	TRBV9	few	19	CASSVALRTSGSSYNEQFF	TGTGCCAGCAGCGTAGCCCTCCGGACTAGCGGGAGCTCCTACAATGAGCAGTTCTTC
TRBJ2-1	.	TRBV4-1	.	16	CASSQELASSYNEQFF	TGCGCCAGCAGCCAAGAATTAGCGAGCTCCTACAATGAGCAGTTCTTC
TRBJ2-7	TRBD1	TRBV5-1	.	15	CASSLGTGIAYEQYF	TGCGCCAGCAGCCTAGGGACAGGGATCGCCTACGAGCAGTACTTC
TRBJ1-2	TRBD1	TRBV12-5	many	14	CASGGTGTDYGYTF	TGTGCTAGTGGTGGGACGGGGACAGACTATGGCTACACCTTC
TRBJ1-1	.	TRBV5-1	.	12	CASSSGNTEAFF	TGCGCCAGCAGCTCAGGAAACACTGAAGCTTTCTTT
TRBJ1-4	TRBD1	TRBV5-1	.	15	CASSLGDRGDEKLFF	TGCGCCAGCAGCTTGGGGGACAGGGGTGATGAAAAACTGTTTTTT
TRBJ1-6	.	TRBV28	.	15	CASTSDTFYNSPLHF	TGTGCCAGCACCTCGGACACATTTTATAATTCACCCCTCCACTTT
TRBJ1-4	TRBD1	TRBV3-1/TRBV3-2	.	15	CASSPMDRADEKLFF	TGTGCCAGCAGCCCGATGGACAGGGCGGATGAAAAACTGTTTTTT
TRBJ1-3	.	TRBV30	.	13	CAWATYSGNTIYF	TGTGCCTGGGCAACCTACTCTGGAAACACCATATATTTT
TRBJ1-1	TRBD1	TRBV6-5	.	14	CASRLGQGNTEAFF	TGTGCCAGCAGGCTCGGACAGGGGAACACTGAAGCTTTCTTT
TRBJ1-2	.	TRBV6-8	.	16	CASMSQGGWDNYGYTF	TGTGCCAGCATGTCTCAGGGAGGGTGGGACAACTATGGCTACACCTTC
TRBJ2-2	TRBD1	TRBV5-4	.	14	CASSRTGVAGELFF	TGTGCCAGCAGCCGGACAGGGGTTGCCGGGGAGCTGTTTTTT
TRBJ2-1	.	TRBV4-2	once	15	CASSQVGSPNNEQFF	TGTGCCAGCAGCCAAGTCGGTTCACCAAACAATGAGCAGTTCTTC
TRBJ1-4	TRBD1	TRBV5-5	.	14	CASSSGQPNEKLFF	TGTGCCAGCAGCTCGGGACAGCCTAATGAAAAACTGTTTTTT